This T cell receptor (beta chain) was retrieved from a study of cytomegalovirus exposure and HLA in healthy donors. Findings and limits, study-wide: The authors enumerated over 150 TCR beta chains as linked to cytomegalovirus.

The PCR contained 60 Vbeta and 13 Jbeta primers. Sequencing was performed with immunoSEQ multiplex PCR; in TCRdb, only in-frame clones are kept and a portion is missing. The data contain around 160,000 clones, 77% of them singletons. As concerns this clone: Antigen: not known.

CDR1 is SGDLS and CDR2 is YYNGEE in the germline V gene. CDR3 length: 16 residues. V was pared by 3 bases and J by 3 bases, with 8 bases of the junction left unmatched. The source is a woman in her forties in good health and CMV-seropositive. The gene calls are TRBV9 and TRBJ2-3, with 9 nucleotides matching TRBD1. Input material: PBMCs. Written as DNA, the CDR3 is TGTGCCAGCAGCGGTCGGACGACAGGGGGAACAGATACGCAGTATTTT. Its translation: CASSGRTTGGTDTQYF.